The 27 T cell receptor beta chains listed next were all sequenced from one sample in a study of blood T cell repertoires in COVID-19. Measured with immunoSEQ multiplex PCR; TCRdb has only the in-frame clones, and not every one. The sample lists about 120,000 clones, about 81% occurring once. What was sequenced was peripheral blood. All receptors come from a woman aged 50 to 60 with acute or convalescent COVID-19.

This chain uses TRBV10-2 with TRBJ1-3; D uncertain. V dropped 3 bases and J dropped 4 bases, with 16 bases sitting between them. This CDR3 spans 16 amino acids. Germline V CDR1 and CDR2: WSHSY, SAAADI. CDR3 bases: TGCGCCAGCAGTGATCAGCAGAGGTTCCTCGGAAACACCATATATTTT. Encoded protein: CASSDQQRFLGNTIYF.

J is TRBJ1-2 and V is TRBV19; 10 bases map to TRBD1. CDR1 LNHDA and CDR2 SQIVND come from the germline V gene (reference sequence). The CDR3 has 14 amino acids. The junction had 8 bases not matched to a gene; V was cut back by 5 bases and J by 8 bases. The CDR3 region has the DNA TGTGCCAGTAGTCTCACCGGGACAGGGGACGGCTACACCTTC. Translated: CASSLTGTGDGYTF.

This clone came up once. V usage is TRBV7-9 and J usage is TRBJ2-2; D perhaps matches TRBD1 (6 bases). V lost 4 bases and J lost 3, with 12 bases in between. There are 15 residues in the CDR3. Germline CDR1 reads SEHNR; CDR2 reads FQNEAQ (reference sequence). CDR3 in amino acids: CASSYWGLDTGELFF. In nucleotides, the CDR3 is TGTGCCAGCAGCTACTGGGGGCTGGACACCGGGGAGCTGTTTTTT.

The chain couples TRBV28 to TRBJ2-3; the D is unclear. The CDR3 contains 12 residues. With 6 bases removed from V and 5 bases from J, the gap between germline ends came to 9 bases. The germline V gene has CDR1 MDHEN and CDR2 SYDVKM. The CDR3 region has the DNA TGTGCCAGCAGATTCGGCGGAGATACGCAGTATTTT. Amino acid sequence: CASRFGGDTQYF.

This clone was detected only a few times. This chain uses TRBV28 with TRBJ1-1; D may be TRBD1 (5 bases). Germline CDR1 and CDR2: MDHEN and SYDVKM. V was pared by 6 bases and J by 6 bases, with 23 bases between. The CDR3 loop spans 16 amino acids. For the CDR3, the DNA is TGTGCCAGCAGCCAACTCCCCGGGACTCTGTTCTCTGAAGCTTTCTTT. The encoded protein is CASSQLPGTLFSEAFF.

The V gene is TRBV6-6, the J gene TRBJ1-1; D not certain. The CDR3 totals 12 residues. Between the trimmed V and J ends, which lost 2 bases and 10 bases, there was a span of 11 bases. In germline, CDR1 is MNHNY, CDR2 SVGAGI (reference sequence). CDR3 DNA sequence: TGTGCCAGCAGTTACGTGTCCTACGGAGCTTTCTTT. Encoded protein: CASSYVSYGAFF.

V gene TRBV7-2 combines with J gene TRBJ2-5; no clear D gene. V gave up 5 bases and J gave up 2 bases, with 12 bases separating them. This CDR3 region has 14 residues. Per germline, CDR1 SGHTA and CDR2 FQGNSA. CDR3 bases: TGTGCCAGCAGCCTGATGCGGTTACAAGAGACCCAGTACTTC. The encoded protein is CASSLMRLQETQYF.

The V call is TRBV18, the J call TRBJ1-5; 8 bases align to TRBD1. The ends lost 6 bases at V and 0 bases at J; junction bases unmatched: 4. Germline CDR1 and CDR2: KGHSH and LQKENI. This CDR3 comprises 15 residues. The CDR3 nucleotides are TGTGCCAGCTCCCAGGACAGGGCTAGCAATCAGCCCCAGCATTTT. Protein product: CASSQDRASNQPQHF.

V gene TRBV2 combines with J gene TRBJ1-1; D is unclear. The CDR3 loop spans 15 amino acids. V was trimmed by 1 base and J by 8 bases, leaving 17 bases between them. The germline CDR1 and CDR2 sequences are SNHLY and FYNNEI. CDR3 nucleotides: TGTGCCAGCAGTGAAGAAATGTTGGGAGGGCTCGAAGCTTTCTTT. Protein product: CASSEEMLGGLEAFF.

This chain connects TRBV3-1 (or the pseudogene TRBV3-2) to TRBJ1-6; D remains unclear. The V gene's germline CDR1 is LGHDT and CDR2 YNNKEL (reference sequence). V dropped 4 bases and J dropped 8 bases, with 15 bases sitting between them. This CDR3 comprises 15 residues. The CDR3 sequence is CASSRLGVVDSPLHF. The CDR3 bases are TGTGCCAGCAGCCGACTCGGGGTAGTGGATTCACCCCTCCACTTT.

The chain combines TRBV5-1 with TRBJ2-1; TRBD2 might be the D (6 bases). Germline V gene sequence: CDR1 SGHRS, CDR2 YFSETQ. This CDR3 comprises 14 residues. Trimming removed 5 bases from V and 1 base from J, with 10 bases in between. The CDR3 protein is CASRGGVSYNEQFF. CDR3 in DNA: TGCGCCAGCAGAGGAGGGGTATCCTACAATGAGCAGTTCTTC.

This clone was seen a handful of times. The rearrangement joins TRBV5-5 to TRBJ1-6; perhaps TRBD1 as D (5 bases). Germline values: CDR1 SGHKS, CDR2 YYEKEE (reference sequence). This CDR3 is built from 13 residues. V was clipped by 1 base and J by 15 bases, with 14 bases between them. The CDR3 sequence is CASSLRQPGVLHF. CDR3 sequence (DNA): TGTGCCAGCAGCTTGAGACAGCCAGGAGTCCTCCACTTT.

The genes are TRBV19 and TRBJ2-1, with TRBD2 matching 12 bases. J lost 8 bases, V lost 5 bases, and 4 bases had no gene match. Per germline, CDR1 LNHDA and CDR2 SQIVND (reference sequence). The CDR3 has 14 residues. CDR3 amino acids: CASSPTSGRYEQFF. The CDR3 DNA reads as TGTGCCAGTAGTCCGACTAGCGGGAGATATGAGCAGTTCTTC. Full variable domain (outside the CDR3, taken from reference TRBV19 and TRBJ2-1): DGGITQSPKYLFRKEGQNVTLSCEQNLNHDAMYWYRQDPGQGLRLIYYSQIVNDFQKGDIAEGYSVSREKKESFPLTVTSAQKNPTAFYLCASSPTSGRYEQFFGPGTRLTVL.

The chain couples TRBV7-2 to TRBJ1-5; D possibly corresponds to TRBD1 (6 bases). The length of the CDR3 is 14 residues. With 5 bases removed from V and 2 bases from J, the gap between germline ends came to 10 bases. Germline CDR1 reads SGHTA; CDR2 reads FQGNSA. The CDR3 here is CASSAYRGNQPQHF. In DNA, the CDR3 is TGTGCCAGCAGCGCATACAGGGGCAATCAGCCCCAGCATTTT. Looking up the rest from reference TRBV7-2 and TRBJ1-5 gives the full variable domain: GAGVSQSPSNKVTEKGKDVELRCDPISGHTALYWYRQSLGQGLEFLIYFQGNSAPDKSGLPSDRFSAERTGGSVSTLTIQRTQQEDSAVYLCASSAYRGNQPQHFGDGTRLSIL.

CDR3 loop: CASSSLSGSGEQYF. The CDR3 region has the DNA TGTGCCAGCTCATCCCTAAGCGGGAGCGGGGAGCAGTACTTC. V is TRBV18 and J is TRBJ2-7, with 8 nucleotides matching TRBD2. The J segment lost 7 bases and the V segment lost 5 bases, leaving 10 bases of the junction unmatched. The CDR3 length is 14 residues. Germline-derived CDR1 and CDR2 are KGHSH and LQKENI.

Comment on this clone: One end of the junction varies from germline; a read error may be responsible. The gene calls are TRBV7-7 and TRBJ2-5; D unresolved. The CDR3 has 13 residues. Germline V gene data show CDR1 as SSHAT and CDR2 as FNYEAQ (reference sequence). The CDR3 nucleotides read TGTGCTAGCAGCTTAGTCCGAGAAGAGACCCAGTACTTC. Translation: CASSLVREETQYF.

This sequence joins TRBV3-1 (or the pseudogene TRBV3-2) and TRBJ1-4; D call uncertain. The CDR3 runs to 15 residues. Germline V lookup: CDR1 LGHDT, CDR2 YNNKEL (reference sequence). Trimming stripped 5 bases from V and 6 bases from J, with 16 bases between. CDR3 residues: CASSSRHEGDEKLFF. As DNA, the CDR3 is TGTGCCAGCAGCTCAAGACATGAGGGAGATGAAAAACTGTTTTTT.

This rearrangement joins TRBV4-1 to TRBJ2-5; D gene ambiguous. CDR1 and CDR2 from the germline V gene are MGHRA and YSYEKL. The length of the CDR3 is 13 residues. V was shortened by 2 bases and J by 5 bases, with 9 bases between the two germline ends. CDR3 protein: CASSQLVRETQYF. The DNA for the CDR3 is TGCGCCAGCAGCCAACTGGTGCGGGAGACCCAGTACTTC.

This chain connects TRBV24-1 to TRBJ2-3; 7 bases are a match to TRBD2. The J segment lost 6 bases and the V segment lost 4 bases, leaving 9 bases of the junction unmatched. Germline CDR1 and CDR2: KGHDR and SFDVKD. This CDR3 spans 15 amino acids. The CDR3 bases are TGTGCCACCAGTGACCCCCGGGGACTAAGGGATACGCAGTATTTT. Translation gives CATSDPRGLRDTQYF.

This clone is a singleton in its sample. The chain combines TRBV9 with TRBJ1-2; D is possibly TRBD1 (6 bases). Germline CDR1 SGDLS, CDR2 YYNGEE. Deletions cut 3 bases from V and 3 bases from J, with 21 bases between. This CDR3 spans 17 amino acids. This CDR3 reads CASSGLPGTPRDYGYTF. The CDR3, as DNA: TGTGCCAGCAGCGGCCTTCCCGGGACACCGAGGGACTATGGCTACACCTTC.

V is TRBV30 and J is TRBJ1-2; D remains unclear. The CDR3 runs to 12 residues. V lost 5 bases, J lost 8 bases, and 15 bases lay in between. From germline, CDR1 is GTSNPN and CDR2 SVGIG (reference sequence). CDR3 amino acids: CAWEREKGGYTF. The CDR3 DNA follows: TGTGCCTGGGAGAGGGAAAAAGGGGGCTACACCTTC.

The J gene is TRBJ2-1, the V gene TRBV10-2; the D is unclear. This CDR3 is 14 amino acids long. Germline-derived CDR1 and CDR2 are WSHSY and SAAADI. Trimming stripped 4 bases from V and 5 bases from J, with 12 bases between. The CDR3 coding sequence is TGCGCCAGCAGTGGGTCCTCCCCCGACAATGAGCAGTTCTTC. It codes for CASSGSSPDNEQFF.

This clone was seen once. The chain carries TRBV7-9 and TRBJ1-1, with D maybe TRBD1 (6 bases). V gave up 5 bases and J gave up 4 bases, with 17 bases separating them. Looked up from germline, CDR1 is SEHNR and CDR2 is FQNEAQ (reference sequence). The CDR3 spans 15 residues. The CDR3 bases are TGTGCCAGCAGCCACCCCGGGGGGCCTTCCACTGAAGCTTTCTTT. Translation gives CASSHPGGPSTEAFF.

The CDR3 region has the DNA TGTGCCATCAGTGAGCAACACGCCACTGAAGCTTTCTTT. It codes for CAISEQHATEAFF. The chain has TRBV10-3 and TRBJ1-1; D remains ambiguous. CDR3 length: 13 amino acids. The germline gives CDR1 ENHRY, CDR2 SYGVKD. The V and J ends lost 2 bases and 4 bases respectively, with 8 bases between them.

The chain links TRBV2 to TRBJ2-2; TRBD1 matches 7 bases. The V gene's germline CDR1 is SNHLY and CDR2 FYNNEI. The CDR3 is 16 amino acids. V lost 8 bases to trimming and J lost 7 bases; unmatched junction nucleotides: 16. The CDR3 is CASLDPGQRVHGELFF. CDR3 nucleotides: TGTGCCAGCCTAGATCCGGGACAGCGAGTACACGGGGAGCTGTTTTTT. The complete variable domain, with remaining parts taken from reference TRBV2 and TRBJ2-2, reads EPEVTQTPSHQVTQMGQEVILRCVPISNHLYFYWYRQILGQKVEFLVSFYNNEISEKSEIFDDQFSVERPDGSNFTLKIRSTKLEDSAMYFCASLDPGQRVHGELFFGEGSRLTVL.

This clone has a handful of counts. The chain is built from TRBV5-5 and TRBJ1-6; 7 bases are shared with TRBD1. The germline CDR1 and CDR2 sequences are SGHKS and YYEKEE (reference sequence). With 0 bases clipped from V and 8 bases from J, the junction kept 2 bases outside the gene matches. The CDR3 is 14 amino acids. DNA of the CDR3: TGTGCCAGCAGCTTGGGAGGGGGCGATTCACCCCTCCACTTT. This gives the protein CASSLGGGDSPLHF.

DNA of the CDR3: TGTGCCAGCAGCTTGGACAGATCTAATGAAAAACTGTTTTTT. This codes for CASSLDRSNEKLFF. The chain links TRBV5-4 to TRBJ1-4; no clear D. The germline V gene has CDR1 SGHNT and CDR2 YYREEE (reference sequence). This CDR3 has 14 residues. V lost 0 bases and J lost 3, with 6 bases in between.